What follows are 15 T cell receptor beta chains derived from one specimen sequenced in a study of blood T cell repertoires in COVID-19. Data came from immunoSEQ multiplex PCR; TCRdb stores just in-frame clones and leaves some out. Of 150,000 to 190,000 clones listed, 80% to 90% were seen once; the top ten hold 2% to 3%. Sequenced sample: peripheral blood. The receptors shown here come from a woman between 65 and 79 years old with acute or convalescent COVID-19.

The chain combines TRBV6-5 with TRBJ1-5; weak D call: TRBD1 (5 bases). V gave up 3 bases and J gave up 1 base, with 13 bases separating them. Per germline, CDR1 MNHEY and CDR2 SVGAGI. The CDR3 consists of 16 residues. The CDR3 nucleotides read TGTGCCAGCAGTTATTCCCAGGGTGGGAGCAATCAGCCCCAGCATTTT. Residues: CASSYSQGGSNQPQHF.

This clone has a single count. The chain uses TRBV5-8 and TRBJ1-2; 7 bases are a match to TRBD1. V was pared by 5 bases and J by 2 bases, with 9 bases of the junction left unmatched. This CDR3 is 15 amino acids long. The germline CDR1 and CDR2 sequences are SGHTS and YDEGEE. CDR3 sequence reads: CASRIGGIENYGYTF. The CDR3, as DNA: TGTGCCAGCAGAATAGGGGGCATCGAAAACTATGGCTACACCTTC.

The V gene is TRBV13, the J gene TRBJ1-2; 10 nucleotides agree with TRBD1. The CDR3 has 16 amino acids. V was clipped by 0 bases and J by 4 bases; unmatched bases: 5. CDR1 PRHDT and CDR2 FYEKMQ come from the germline V gene (reference sequence). CDR3 loop: CASSLGLGTGVYGYTF. CDR3 in DNA: TGTGCCAGCAGCTTAGGCCTCGGGACAGGGGTCTATGGCTACACCTTC. The variable domain in full, completed from reference TRBV13 and TRBJ1-2, reads AAGVIQSPRHLIKEKRETATLKCYPIPRHDTVYWYQQGPGQDPQFLISFYEKMQSDKGSIPDRFSAQQFSDYHSELNMSSLELGDSALYFCASSLGLGTGVYGYTFGSGTRLTVV.

The chain links TRBV6-2 or TRBV6-3 to TRBJ2-7; TRBD2 agrees at 7 bases. In germline, CDR1 is MNHEY, CDR2 SVGEGT. The CDR3 totals 16 residues. V lost 4 bases, J lost 3 bases, and 12 bases stayed unmatched. Written as DNA, the CDR3 is TGTGCCAGCAGTTCGCTAAAAGCGGGGTCGCACTACGAGCAGTACTTC. Translation: CASSSLKAGSHYEQYF.

CDR3 protein: CASAGWGDSTDTQYF. The CDR3 coding sequence is TGTGCCAGCGCGGGATGGGGGGATAGCACAGATACGCAGTATTTT. V usage is TRBV7-9 and J usage is TRBJ2-3; possibly TRBD2 for D (6 bases). Germline loops: CDR1 SEHNR, CDR2 FQNEAQ (reference sequence). CDR3 length: 15 residues. V dropped 8 bases and J dropped 0 bases, with 15 bases sitting between them. Complete variable domain (other parts from reference TRBV7-9 and TRBJ2-3): DTGVSQNPRHKITKRGQNVTFRCDPISEHNRLYWYRQTLGQGPEFLTYFQNEAQLEKSRLLSDRFSAERPKGSFSTLEIQRTEQGDSAMYLCASAGWGDSTDTQYFGPGTRLTVL.

Remarks on this clone: Its ends do not fully match the called genes, so a read error is possible. V is TRBV6-5 and J is TRBJ1-3; no firm D call. CDR3 size: 14 residues. The germline CDR1 and CDR2 sequences are MNHEY and SVGAGI. The CDR3: CASSRGPSENTIYF. The CDR3 DNA sequence: TGTGCCAGCAGTCGCGGGCCCTCTGAAAACACCATATATTTT.

CDR3 in DNA: TGTGCCAGCAGATCCAGGTTAGACAGGGGGCCCGGTCAGCCCCAGCATTTT. It encodes CASRSRLDRGPGQPQHF. The rearrangement uses TRBV2 and TRBJ1-5; TRBD1 matches 10 bases. Germline assignment: CDR1 SNHLY and CDR2 FYNNEI. This CDR3 is 17 amino acids long. V lost 6 bases, J lost 6 bases, and 14 bases stayed unmatched.

This chain connects TRBV18 to TRBJ1-4, with D tentatively TRBD1 (5 bases). Germline V gene sequence: CDR1 KGHSH, CDR2 LQKENI. CDR3 length: 15 amino acids. The V and J ends lost 5 bases and 4 bases respectively, with 14 bases between them. The CDR3: CASSRSREVNEKLFF. The CDR3 coding sequence is TGTGCCAGCTCAAGGTCCAGGGAGGTTAATGAAAAACTGTTTTTT.

The chain carries TRBV6-5 and TRBJ2-3, with a possible D match to TRBD2 (5 bases). Per germline, CDR1 MNHEY and CDR2 SVGAGI. Trimming cost V 6 bases and J 0 bases, with 13 bases left between them. This CDR3 is 15 amino acids long. This chain's CDR3 is CASRSDTGSTDTQYF. The CDR3 DNA is TGTGCCAGCAGATCCGACACGGGGAGCACAGATACGCAGTATTTT.

This clone has just one count. The chain links TRBV30 to TRBJ1-2; 8 bases line up with TRBD1. Unmatched junction bases numbered 12, after V lost 2 bases and J lost 4 bases. This CDR3 contains 16 residues. CDR1 GTSNPN and CDR2 SVGIG come from the germline V gene (reference sequence). The chain's CDR3 is CAWSPGGTGGSYGYTF. CDR3 bases: TGTGCCTGGAGTCCAGGCGGGACAGGAGGGTCCTATGGCTACACCTTC.

This chain connects TRBV7-2 to TRBJ1-1; 9 bases are a match to TRBD1. Germline V CDR1 and CDR2: SGHTA, FQGNSA. The CDR3 runs 14 residues. Trimming cost V 6 bases and J 4 bases; bases outside gene matches: 6. CDR3 in amino acids: CASRHGTGRTEAFF. CDR3 DNA: TGTGCCAGCAGGCATGGGACAGGGCGCACTGAAGCTTTCTTT.

The chain joins TRBV7-9 to TRBJ1-1; weak D call: TRBD1 (6 bases). Germline CDR1 and CDR2: SEHNR and FQNEAQ (reference sequence). CDR3 length equals 19 residues. Trimming cost V 5 bases and J 4 bases, with 29 bases left between them. CDR3: CASSHPVGGVMNALTEAFF. CDR3 DNA sequence: TGTGCCAGCAGCCATCCCGTTGGGGGCGTGATGAACGCGCTCACTGAAGCTTTCTTT.

The chain joins TRBV19 to TRBJ2-5, with D perhaps matching TRBD2 (6 bases). This CDR3 is built from 16 residues. Trimming removed 3 bases from V and 4 bases from J, with 18 bases in between. Per germline, CDR1 LNHDA and CDR2 SQIVND (reference sequence). The CDR3 sequence is CASSMGKRLGVETQYF. The CDR3 coding sequence is TGTGCCAGTAGTATGGGCAAAAGACTAGGGGTAGAGACCCAGTACTTC.

The chain has TRBV6-4 and TRBJ2-1, with D tentatively TRBD2 (6 bases). With 2 bases removed from V and 2 bases from J, the gap between germline ends came to 10 bases. The germline V gene encodes CDR1 MRHNA and CDR2 SNTAGT. The CDR3 runs to 15 residues. The CDR3 here is CASSDNGGAYNEQFF. DNA for the CDR3: TGTGCCAGCAGTGACAACGGGGGAGCCTACAATGAGCAGTTCTTC.

This chain joins TRBV5-4 and TRBJ1-1; a possible D gene is TRBD1 (5 bases). V was shortened by 2 bases and J by 1 base, with 9 bases between the two germline ends. Germline values: CDR1 SGHNT, CDR2 YYREEE (reference sequence). The CDR3 has 14 amino acids. The CDR3 DNA is TGTGCCAGCAGCTTCGGGGGAAAGAACACTGAAGCTTTCTTT. This encodes CASSFGGKNTEAFF.